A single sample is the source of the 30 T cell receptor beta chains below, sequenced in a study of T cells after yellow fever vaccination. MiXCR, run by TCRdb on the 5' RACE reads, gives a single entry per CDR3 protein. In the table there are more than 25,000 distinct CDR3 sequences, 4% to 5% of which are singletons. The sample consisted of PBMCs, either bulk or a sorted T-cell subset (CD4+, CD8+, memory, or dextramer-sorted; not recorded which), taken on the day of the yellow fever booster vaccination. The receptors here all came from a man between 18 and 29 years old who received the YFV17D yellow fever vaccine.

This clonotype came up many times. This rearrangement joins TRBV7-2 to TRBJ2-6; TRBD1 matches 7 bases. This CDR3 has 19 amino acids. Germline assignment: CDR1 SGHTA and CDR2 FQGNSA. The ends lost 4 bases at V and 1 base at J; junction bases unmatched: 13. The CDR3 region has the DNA TGTGCCAGCAGCTCAGAGGGGGCAGGGATCACTTCTGGGGCCAACGTCCTGACTTTC. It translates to CASSSEGAGITSGANVLTF.

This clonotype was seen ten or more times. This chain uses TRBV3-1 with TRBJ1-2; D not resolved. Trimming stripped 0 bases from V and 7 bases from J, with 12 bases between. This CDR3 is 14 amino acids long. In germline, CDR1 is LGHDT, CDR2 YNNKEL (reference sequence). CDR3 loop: CASSQDPQGIGYTF. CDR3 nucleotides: TGTGCCAGCAGCCAAGATCCCCAAGGCATTGGCTACACCTTC. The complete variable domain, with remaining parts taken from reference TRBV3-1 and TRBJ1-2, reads DTAVSQTPKYLVTQMGNDKSIKCEQNLGHDTMYWYKQDSKKFLKIMFSYNNKELIINETVPNRFSPKSPDKAHLNLHINSLELGDSAVYFCASSQDPQGIGYTFGSGTRLTVV.

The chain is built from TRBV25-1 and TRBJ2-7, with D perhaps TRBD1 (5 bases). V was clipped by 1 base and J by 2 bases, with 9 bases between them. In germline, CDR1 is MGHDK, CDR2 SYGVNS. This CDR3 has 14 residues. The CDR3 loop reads CASSEWGRTYEQYF. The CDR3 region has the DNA TGTGCCAGCAGTGAATGGGGCAGGACCTACGAGCAGTACTTC.

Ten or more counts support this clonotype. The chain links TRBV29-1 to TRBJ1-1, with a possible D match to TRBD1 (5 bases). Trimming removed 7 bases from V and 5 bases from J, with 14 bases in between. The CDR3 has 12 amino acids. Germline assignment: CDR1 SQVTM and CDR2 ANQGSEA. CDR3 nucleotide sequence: TGCAGCGCAATGCCAGGGAAAACTGAAGCTTTCTTT. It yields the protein CSAMPGKTEAFF.

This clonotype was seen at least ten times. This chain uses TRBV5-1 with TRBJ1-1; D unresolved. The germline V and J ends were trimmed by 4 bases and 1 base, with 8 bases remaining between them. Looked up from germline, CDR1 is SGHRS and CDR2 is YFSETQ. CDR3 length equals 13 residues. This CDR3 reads CASSGTQNTEAFF. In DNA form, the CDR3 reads TGCGCCAGCAGCGGAACACAGAACACTGAAGCTTTCTTT.

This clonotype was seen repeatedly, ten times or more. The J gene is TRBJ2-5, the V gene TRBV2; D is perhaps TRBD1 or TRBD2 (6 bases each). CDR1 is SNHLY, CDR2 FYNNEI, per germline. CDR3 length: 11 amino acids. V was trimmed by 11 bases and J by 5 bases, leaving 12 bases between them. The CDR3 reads CAVQGGETQYF. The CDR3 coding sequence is TGTGCCGTCCAAGGGGGGGAGACCCAGTACTTC.

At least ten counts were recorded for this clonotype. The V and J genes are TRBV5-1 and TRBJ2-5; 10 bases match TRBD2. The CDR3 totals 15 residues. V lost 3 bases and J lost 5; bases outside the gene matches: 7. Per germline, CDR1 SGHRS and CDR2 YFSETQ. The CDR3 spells CASSSPSGGAETQYF. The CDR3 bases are TGCGCCAGCAGCTCTCCGAGCGGGGGGGCGGAGACCCAGTACTTC.

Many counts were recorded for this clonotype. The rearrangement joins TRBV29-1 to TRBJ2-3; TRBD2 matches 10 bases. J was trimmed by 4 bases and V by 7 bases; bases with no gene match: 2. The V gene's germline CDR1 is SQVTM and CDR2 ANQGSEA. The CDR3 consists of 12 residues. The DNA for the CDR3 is TGCAGCGGAAGCGGGGGGGCAGATACGCAGTATTTT. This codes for CSGSGGADTQYF.

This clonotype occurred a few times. The CDR3 sequence is CASSEPPGGWAFF. The CDR3 DNA reads as TGTGCCAGCAGCGAACCACCGGGTGGTTGGGCTTTCTTT. This chain links TRBV12-3 or TRBV12-4 with TRBJ1-1; no definite D call. The CDR3 runs to 13 residues. V was clipped by 6 bases and J by 11 bases, with 19 bases between them.

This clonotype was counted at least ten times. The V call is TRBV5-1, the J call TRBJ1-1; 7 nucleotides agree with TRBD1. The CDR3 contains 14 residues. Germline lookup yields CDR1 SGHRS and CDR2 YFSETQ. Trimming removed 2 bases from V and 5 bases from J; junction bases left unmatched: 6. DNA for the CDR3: TGCGCCAGCAGCTTAGGGGGCTTGGAGACTGAAGCTTTCTTT. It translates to CASSLGGLETEAFF.

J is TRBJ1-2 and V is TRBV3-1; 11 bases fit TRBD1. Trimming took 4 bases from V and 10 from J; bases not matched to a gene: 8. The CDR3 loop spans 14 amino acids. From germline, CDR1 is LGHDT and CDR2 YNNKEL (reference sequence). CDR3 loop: CASSPGGTGGLYTF. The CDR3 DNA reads TGTGCCAGCAGCCCCGGCGGGACAGGGGGTCTCTACACCTTC.

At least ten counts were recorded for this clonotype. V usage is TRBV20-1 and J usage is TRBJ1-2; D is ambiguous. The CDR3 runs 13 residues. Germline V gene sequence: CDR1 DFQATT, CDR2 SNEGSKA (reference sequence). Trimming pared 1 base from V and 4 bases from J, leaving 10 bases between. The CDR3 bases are TGCAGTGCTAGAGTAGCCGTCGGCTATGGCTACACCTTC. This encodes CSARVAVGYGYTF.

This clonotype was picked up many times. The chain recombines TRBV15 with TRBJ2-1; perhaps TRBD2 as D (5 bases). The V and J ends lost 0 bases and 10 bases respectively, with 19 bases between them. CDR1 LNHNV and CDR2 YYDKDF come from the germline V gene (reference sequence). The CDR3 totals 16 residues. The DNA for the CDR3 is TGTGCCACCAGCAGAGATCAAGGACGGACGAGAGGGGAGCAGTTCTTC. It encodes CATSRDQGRTRGEQFF.

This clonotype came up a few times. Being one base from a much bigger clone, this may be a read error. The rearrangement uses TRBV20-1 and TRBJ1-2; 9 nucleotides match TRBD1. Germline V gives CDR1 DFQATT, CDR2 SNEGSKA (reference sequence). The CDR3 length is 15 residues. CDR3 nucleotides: TGCCGTGCCCCCACAGGGGGCTCAGCTAACTATGGCTACACCTTC. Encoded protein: CRAPTGGSANYGYTF.

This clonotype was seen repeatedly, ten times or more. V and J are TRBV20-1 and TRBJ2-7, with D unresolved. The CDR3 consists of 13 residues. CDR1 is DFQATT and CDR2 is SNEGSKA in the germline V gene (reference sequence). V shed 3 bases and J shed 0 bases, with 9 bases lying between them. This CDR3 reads CSASLQSSYEQYF. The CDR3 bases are TGCAGTGCTAGCCTACAAAGCTCCTACGAGCAGTACTTC.

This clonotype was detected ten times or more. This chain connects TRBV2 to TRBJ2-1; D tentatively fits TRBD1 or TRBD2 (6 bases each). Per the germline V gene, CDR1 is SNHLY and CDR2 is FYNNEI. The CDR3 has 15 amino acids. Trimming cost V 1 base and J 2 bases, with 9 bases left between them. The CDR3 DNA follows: TGTGCCAGCAGTGAAGTGGGGGGCCCCTACAATGAGCAGTTCTTC. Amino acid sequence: CASSEVGGPYNEQFF.

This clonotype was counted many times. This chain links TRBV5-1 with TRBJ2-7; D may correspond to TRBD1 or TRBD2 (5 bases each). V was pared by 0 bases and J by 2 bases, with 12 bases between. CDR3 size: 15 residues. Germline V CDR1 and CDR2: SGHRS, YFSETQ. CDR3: CASSLGGAWAYEQYF. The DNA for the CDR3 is TGCGCCAGCAGCTTGGGAGGGGCGTGGGCCTACGAGCAGTACTTC.

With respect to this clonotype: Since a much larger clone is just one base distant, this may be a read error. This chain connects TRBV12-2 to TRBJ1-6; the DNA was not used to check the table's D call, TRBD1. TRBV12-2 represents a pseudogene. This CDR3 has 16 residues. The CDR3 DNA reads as TGTGCAAGTCGCTTAGTGGGTCTGCGGACAGGGATTACCCTCCCCTTT. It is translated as CASRLVGLRTGITLPF.

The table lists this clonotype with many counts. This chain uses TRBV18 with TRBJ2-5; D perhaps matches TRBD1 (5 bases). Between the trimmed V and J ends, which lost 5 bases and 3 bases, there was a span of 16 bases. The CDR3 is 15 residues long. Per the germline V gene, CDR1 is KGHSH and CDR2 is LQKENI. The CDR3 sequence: CASSSSRIREETQYF. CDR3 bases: TGTGCCAGCTCATCAAGTCGGATCAGGGAAGAGACCCAGTACTTC. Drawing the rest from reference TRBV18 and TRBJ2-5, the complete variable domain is NAGVMQNPRHLVRRRGQEARLRCSPMKGHSHVYWYRQLPEEGLKFMVYLQKENIIDESGMPKERFSAEFPKEGPSILRIQQVVRGDSAAYFCASSSSRIREETQYFGPGTRLLVL.

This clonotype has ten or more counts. CDR3 region: CSVEEADRRGDTQYF. The CDR3 DNA reads as TGCAGCGTCGAGGAGGCGGACAGGAGGGGAGATACGCAGTATTTT. The chain uses TRBV29-1 and TRBJ2-3; possible D gene TRBD1, 7 bases. The germline V and J ends were trimmed by 6 bases and 5 bases, with 21 bases remaining between them. The CDR3 is 15 amino acids. Germline-derived CDR1 and CDR2 are SQVTM and ANQGSEA.

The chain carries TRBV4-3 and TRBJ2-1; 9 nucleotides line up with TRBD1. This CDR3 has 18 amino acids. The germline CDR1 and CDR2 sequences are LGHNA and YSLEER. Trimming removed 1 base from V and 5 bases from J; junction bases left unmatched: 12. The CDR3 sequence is CASSQGAGQGLGDNEQFF. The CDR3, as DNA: TGCGCCAGCAGCCAAGGTGCCGGACAGGGGCTAGGGGACAATGAGCAGTTCTTC.

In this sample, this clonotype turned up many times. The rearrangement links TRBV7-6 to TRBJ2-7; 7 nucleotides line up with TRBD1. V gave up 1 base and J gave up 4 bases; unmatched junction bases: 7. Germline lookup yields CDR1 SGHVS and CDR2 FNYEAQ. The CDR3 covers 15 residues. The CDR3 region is CASSLEQGVRYEQYF. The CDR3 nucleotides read TGTGCCAGCAGCTTAGAGCAGGGGGTGAGGTACGAGCAGTACTTC. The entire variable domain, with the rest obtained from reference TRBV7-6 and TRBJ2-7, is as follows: GAGVSQSPRYKVTKRGQDVALRCDPISGHVSLYWYRQALGQGPEFLTYFNYEAQQDKSGLPNDRFSAERPEGSISTLTIQRTEQRDSAMYRCASSLEQGVRYEQYFGPGTRLTVT.

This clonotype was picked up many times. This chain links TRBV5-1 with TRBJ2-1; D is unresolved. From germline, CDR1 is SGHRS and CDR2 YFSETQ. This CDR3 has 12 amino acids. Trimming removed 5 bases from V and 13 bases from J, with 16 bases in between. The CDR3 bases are TGCGCCAGCAGTGGTCGGGCCCTTCGACAGTTCTTC. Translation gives CASSGRALRQFF. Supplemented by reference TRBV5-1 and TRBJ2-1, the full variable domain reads KAGVTQTPRYLIKTRGQQVTLSCSPISGHRSVSWYQQTPGQGLQFLFEYFSETQRNKGNFPGRFSGRQFSNSRSEMNVSTLELGDSALYLCASSGRALRQFFGPGTRLTVL.

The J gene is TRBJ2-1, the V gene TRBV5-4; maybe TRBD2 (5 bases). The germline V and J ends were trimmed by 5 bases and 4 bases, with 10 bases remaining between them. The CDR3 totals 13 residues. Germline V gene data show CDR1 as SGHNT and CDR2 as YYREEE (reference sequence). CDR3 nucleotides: TGTGCCAGCAGGCCAAGCGGATACAATGAGCAGTTCTTC. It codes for CASRPSGYNEQFF.

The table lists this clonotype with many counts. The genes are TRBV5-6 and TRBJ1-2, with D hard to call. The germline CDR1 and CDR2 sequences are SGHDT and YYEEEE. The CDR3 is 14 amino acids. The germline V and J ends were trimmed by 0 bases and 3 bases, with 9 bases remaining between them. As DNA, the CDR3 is TGTGCCAGCAGCTTGGGCGGCTCCTACTATGGCTACACCTTC. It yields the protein CASSLGGSYYGYTF.

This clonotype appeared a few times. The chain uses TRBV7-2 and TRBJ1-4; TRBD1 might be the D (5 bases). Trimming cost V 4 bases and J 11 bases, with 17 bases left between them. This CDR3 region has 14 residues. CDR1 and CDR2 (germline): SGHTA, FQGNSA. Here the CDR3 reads CASSSQGSFDKLFF. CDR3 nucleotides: TGTGCCAGCAGCTCCCAGGGTTCATTTGATAAACTGTTTTTT.

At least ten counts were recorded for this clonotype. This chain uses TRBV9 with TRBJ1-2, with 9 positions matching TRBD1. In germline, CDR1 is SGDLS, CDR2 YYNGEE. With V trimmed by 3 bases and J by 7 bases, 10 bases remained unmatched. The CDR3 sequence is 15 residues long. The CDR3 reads CASSASGTGWGGYTF. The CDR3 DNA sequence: TGTGCCAGCAGCGCCTCCGGGACAGGGTGGGGTGGCTACACCTTC.

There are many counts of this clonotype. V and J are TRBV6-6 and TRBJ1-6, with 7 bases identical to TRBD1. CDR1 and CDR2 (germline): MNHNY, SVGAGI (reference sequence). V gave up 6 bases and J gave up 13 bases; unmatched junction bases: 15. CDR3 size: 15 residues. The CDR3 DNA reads TGTGCCAGCAGGTCACCGGGACAGAATTTATTTCCCCTCCACTTT. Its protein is CASRSPGQNLFPLHF.

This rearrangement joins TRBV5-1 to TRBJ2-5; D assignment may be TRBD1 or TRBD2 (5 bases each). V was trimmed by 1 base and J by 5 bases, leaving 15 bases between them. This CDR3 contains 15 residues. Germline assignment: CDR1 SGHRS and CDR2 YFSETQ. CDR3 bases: TGCGCCAGCAGCTTGATCGGGACGGGTGCGGAGACCCAGTACTTC. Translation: CASSLIGTGAETQYF.

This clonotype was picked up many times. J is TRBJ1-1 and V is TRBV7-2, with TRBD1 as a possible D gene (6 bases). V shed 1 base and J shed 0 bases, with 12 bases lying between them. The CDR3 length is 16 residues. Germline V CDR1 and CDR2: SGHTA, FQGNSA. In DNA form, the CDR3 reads TGTGCCAGCAGCTTAGTAGGGGGAGGTATGAACACTGAAGCTTTCTTT. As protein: CASSLVGGGMNTEAFF.